This TCR beta chain was identified in a study of radiotherapy plus CTLA-4 blockade in lung cancer. Background on the study: Of all patients, around 18% responded objectively and approximately 29% showed disease control.

It was focal radiation plus CTLA-4 blockade with ipilimumab that patients with chemo-refractory metastatic non-small-cell lung cancer received. Repertoires were generated with immunoSEQ multiplex PCR, while TCRdb's copy carries only in-frame clones and drops some. The profile shows tens of thousands of clones, roughly 86% of them singletons. CDR3 length: 15 residues. Per germline, CDR1 MDHEN and CDR2 SYDVKM. Trimming shortened V by 5 bases and J by 4 bases, and 17 bases separated the two germline ends. This receptor was obtained from a human donor with non-small cell lung cancer that progressed on radiotherapy plus ipilimumab. V usage is TRBV28 and J usage is TRBJ1-2; D is perhaps TRBD1 (6 bases). The specimen comprised peripheral blood, sampled from a patient treated with radiotherapy plus ipilimumab. This CDR3 is CASSGPRQGFYGYTF. The DNA for the CDR3 is TGTGCCAGCAGTGGACCCAGGCAGGGGTTCTATGGCTACACCTTC.